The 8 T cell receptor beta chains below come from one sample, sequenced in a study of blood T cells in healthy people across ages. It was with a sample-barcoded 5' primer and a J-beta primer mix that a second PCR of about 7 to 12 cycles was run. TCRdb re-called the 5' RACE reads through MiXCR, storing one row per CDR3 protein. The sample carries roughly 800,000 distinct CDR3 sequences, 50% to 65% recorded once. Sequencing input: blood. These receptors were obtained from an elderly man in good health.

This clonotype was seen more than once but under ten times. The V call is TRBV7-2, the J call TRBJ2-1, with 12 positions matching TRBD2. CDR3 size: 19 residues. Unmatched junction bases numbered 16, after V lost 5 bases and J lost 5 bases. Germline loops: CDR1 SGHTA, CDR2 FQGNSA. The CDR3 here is CASSLGRLAGALFHNEQFF. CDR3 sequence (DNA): TGTGCCAGCAGCCTAGGCCGACTAGCGGGGGCCCTCTTTCACAATGAGCAGTTCTTC.

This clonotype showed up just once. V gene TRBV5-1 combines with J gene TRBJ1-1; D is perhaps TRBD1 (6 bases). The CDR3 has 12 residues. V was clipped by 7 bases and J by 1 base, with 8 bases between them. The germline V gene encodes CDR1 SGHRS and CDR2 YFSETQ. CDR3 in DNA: TGCGCCAGCGAGGGGGGGAACACTGAAGCTTTCTTT. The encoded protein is CASEGGNTEAFF.

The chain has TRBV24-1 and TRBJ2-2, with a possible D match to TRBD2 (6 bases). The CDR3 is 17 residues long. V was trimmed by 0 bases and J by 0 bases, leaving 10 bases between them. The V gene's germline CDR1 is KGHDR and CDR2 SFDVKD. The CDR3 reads CATSDLPRTTNTGELFF. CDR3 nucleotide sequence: TGTGCCACCAGTGATTTGCCCAGGACTACGAACACCGGGGAGCTGTTTTTT.

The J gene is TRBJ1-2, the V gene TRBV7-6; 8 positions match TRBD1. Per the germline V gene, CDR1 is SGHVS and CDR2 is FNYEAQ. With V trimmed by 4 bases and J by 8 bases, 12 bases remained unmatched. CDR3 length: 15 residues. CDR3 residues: CASSSTQGANRGYTF. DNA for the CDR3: TGTGCCAGCAGCTCGACCCAGGGGGCGAATAGGGGCTACACCTTC.

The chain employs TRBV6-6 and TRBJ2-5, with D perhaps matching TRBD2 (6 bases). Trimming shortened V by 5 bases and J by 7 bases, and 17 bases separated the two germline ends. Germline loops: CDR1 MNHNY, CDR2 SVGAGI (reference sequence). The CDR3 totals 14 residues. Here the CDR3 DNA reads TGTGCCAGCAGTCCCGGGACTCGGCAGGGGACCCAGTACTTC. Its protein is CASSPGTRQGTQYF.

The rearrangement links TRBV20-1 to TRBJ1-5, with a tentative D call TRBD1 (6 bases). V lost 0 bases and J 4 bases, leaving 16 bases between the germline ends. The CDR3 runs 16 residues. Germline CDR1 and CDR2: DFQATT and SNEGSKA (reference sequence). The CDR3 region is CSARDSQGRRNQPQHF. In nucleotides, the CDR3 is TGCAGTGCTAGAGATTCACAGGGACGTAGGAATCAGCCCCAGCATTTT.

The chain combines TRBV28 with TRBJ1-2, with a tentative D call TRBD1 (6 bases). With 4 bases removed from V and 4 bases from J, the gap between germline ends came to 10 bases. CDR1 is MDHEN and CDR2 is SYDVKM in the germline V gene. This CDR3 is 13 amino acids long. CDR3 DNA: TGTGCCAGCAGTTCGACAGGACTCTATGGCTACACCTTC. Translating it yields CASSSTGLYGYTF.

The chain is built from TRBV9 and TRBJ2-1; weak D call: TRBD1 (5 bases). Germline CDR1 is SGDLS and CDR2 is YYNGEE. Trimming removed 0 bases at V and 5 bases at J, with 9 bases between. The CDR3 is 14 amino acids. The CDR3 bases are TGTGCCAGCAGCGTAGGACAGTGGGACAATGAGCAGTTCTTC. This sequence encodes CASSVGQWDNEQFF. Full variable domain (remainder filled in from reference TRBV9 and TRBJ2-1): DSGVTQTPKHLITATGQRVTLRCSPRSGDLSVYWYQQSLDQGLQFLIQYYNGEERAKGNILERFSAQQFPDLHSELNLSSLELGDSALYFCASSVGQWDNEQFFGPGTRLTVL.